A single sample is the source of the 27 T cell receptor beta chains below, sequenced in a study of OX40 agonist ivuxolimab in advanced cancers. Assay used: immunoSEQ multiplex PCR; TCRdb lists only in-frame clones, some missing. The table has over 50,000 clones, roughly 90% seen once. This specimen was CD4+ or CD8+ T cells sorted from blood, taken in a trial of the OX40 agonist ivuxolimab. Source of these receptors: an adult with an advanced solid tumor such as melanoma, head and neck, liver or kidney cancer.

The chain has TRBV7-9 and TRBJ2-7; D might be TRBD1 or TRBD2, each matching 6 bases. The germline V gene has CDR1 SEHNR and CDR2 FQNEAQ (reference sequence). V lost 0 bases and J 6 bases, leaving 15 bases between the germline ends. The CDR3 totals 15 residues. The CDR3 DNA reads TGTGCCAGCAGCTTAGCAGGGGCGGGACACGGCGAGCAGTACTTC. Protein sequence: CASSLAGAGHGEQYF.

The rearrangement links TRBV7-9 to TRBJ2-7; TRBD1 might be the D (5 bases). Germline CDR1 and CDR2: SEHNR and FQNEAQ (reference sequence). The V gene lost 5 bases and the J gene lost 3 bases, with 11 bases spanning the gap. The CDR3 sequence is 13 residues long. CDR3 region: CASSPSTVYEQYF. DNA of the CDR3: TGTGCCAGCAGCCCCTCGACAGTCTACGAGCAGTACTTC.

The chain couples TRBV28 to TRBJ1-5; maybe TRBD1 (5 bases). CDR1 and CDR2 from the germline V gene are MDHEN and SYDVKM. V lost 10 bases and J 3 bases, leaving 22 bases between the germline ends. The CDR3 is 16 amino acids. The CDR3, as DNA: TGTGCCACCTCCAAATTTAGACAGCTTAACAATCAGCCCCAGCATTTT. Protein: CATSKFRQLNNQPQHF.

This chain links TRBV11-2 with TRBJ2-7; 11 nucleotides match TRBD1. V shed 3 bases, J shed 6 bases, and the junction held 7 bases outside the gene matches. The CDR3 has 15 residues. The V gene's germline CDR1 is SGHAT and CDR2 FQNNGV. The CDR3 loop is CASSFALDRGPEQYV. CDR3 DNA sequence: TGTGCCAGCAGCTTCGCACTGGACAGGGGGCCCGAGCAGTACGTC.

The V gene is TRBV6-6, the J gene TRBJ2-2; D remains unclear. With 1 base removed from V and 4 bases from J, the gap between germline ends came to 10 bases. Germline V CDR1 and CDR2: MNHNY, SVGAGI (reference sequence). The CDR3 has 15 residues. The CDR3 loop is CASSYWYTSTGELFF. The CDR3 DNA sequence: TGTGCCAGCAGTTACTGGTACACCAGCACCGGGGAGCTGTTTTTT.

The chain employs TRBV2 and TRBJ2-3, with unresolved D. The germline V gene encodes CDR1 SNHLY and CDR2 FYNNEI. CDR3 length: 11 amino acids. V dropped 3 bases and J dropped 6 bases, with 4 bases sitting between them. CDR3 protein: CASSDSDTQYF. In DNA, the CDR3 is TGTGCCAGCAGTGATTCGGATACGCAGTATTTT.

The rearrangement links TRBV19 to TRBJ1-2; D unresolved. The V end was cut by 3 bases, the J end by 0 bases, with 11 bases between. This CDR3 region has 15 residues. Germline values: CDR1 LNHDA, CDR2 SQIVND (reference sequence). The chain's CDR3 is CASSIRGPANYGYTF. Here the CDR3 DNA reads TGTGCCAGTAGTATTCGAGGGCCGGCTAACTATGGCTACACCTTC. Based on the CDR3 plus reference TRBV19 and TRBJ1-2, the full variable domain is DGGITQSPKYLFRKEGQNVTLSCEQNLNHDAMYWYRQDPGQGLRLIYYSQIVNDFQKGDIAEGYSVSREKKESFPLTVTSAQKNPTAFYLCASSIRGPANYGYTFGSGTRLTVV.

J is TRBJ2-3 and V is TRBV6-4; 10 bases map to TRBD2. The CDR3 sequence is 15 residues long. V was clipped by 6 bases and J by 2 bases; unmatched bases: 5. Germline V gene sequence: CDR1 MRHNA, CDR2 SNTAGT. CDR3 coding DNA: TGTGCCAGCAGCGTCACTAGCGGGGCCACAGATACGCAGTATTTT. This sequence encodes CASSVTSGATDTQYF.

The genes are TRBV28 and TRBJ2-1; 9 bases are shared with TRBD1. V shed 6 bases, J shed 4 bases, and the junction held 7 bases outside the gene matches. This CDR3 has 15 residues. The germline V gene encodes CDR1 MDHEN and CDR2 SYDVKM. The CDR3 DNA is TGTGCCAGCAGCCAGACAGGGGGAGTTTACAATGAGCAGTTCTTC. Its translation is CASSQTGGVYNEQFF.

This chain uses TRBV5-6 with TRBJ1-3, with D unclear. V shed 2 bases and J shed 0 bases, with 12 bases lying between them. CDR1 SGHDT and CDR2 YYEEEE come from the germline V gene. The length of the CDR3 is 16 residues. The CDR3, as DNA: TGTGCCAGCAGCTTAGGAGGACCCTACTCTGGAAACACCATATATTTT. As protein: CASSLGGPYSGNTIYF.

The chain joins TRBV7-2 to TRBJ1-5, with D possibly being TRBD1 (6 bases). V dropped 2 bases and J dropped 0 bases, with 11 bases sitting between them. The CDR3 covers 16 residues. Germline V gives CDR1 SGHTA, CDR2 FQGNSA. The CDR3 region is CASSLFGGASNQPQHF. DNA for the CDR3: TGTGCCAGCAGCTTATTTGGGGGGGCTAGCAATCAGCCCCAGCATTTT.

This clone was seen only once. In DNA form, the CDR3 reads TGTGCCAGCAGTTCCCCTGAGGGGACGGAACGTTACGAGCAGTACTTC. Protein: CASSSPEGTERYEQYF. The rearrangement links TRBV6-6 to TRBJ2-7; D may be TRBD1 or TRBD2 (5 bases each). In germline, CDR1 is MNHNY, CDR2 SVGAGI (reference sequence). CDR3 length: 16 amino acids. The V end lost 4 bases, the J end lost 4 bases, and 20 bases lay between the germline ends.

The chain joins TRBV4-3 to TRBJ2-7, with 7 bases matching TRBD2. The CDR3 spans 15 residues. Germline CDR1 reads LGHNA; CDR2 reads YSLEER. The junction had 12 bases not matched to a gene; V was cut back by 4 bases and J by 6 bases. The CDR3 sequence is CASSPIWGGGSEQYV. The CDR3 bases are TGCGCCAGCAGCCCAATTTGGGGGGGAGGGTCCGAGCAGTACGTC.

A word on this clone: This specimen includes other DNA sequences encoding the same CDR3. The chain joins TRBV30 to TRBJ1-1, with D unresolved. V was cut by 0 bases and J by 5 bases, with 16 bases left in between. There are 15 residues in the CDR3. CDR1 and CDR2 (germline): GTSNPN, SVGIG (reference sequence). DNA for the CDR3: TGTGCCTGGAGTGTATCCGCGGGTGGAAAAACTGAAGCTTTCTTT. Translation gives CAWSVSAGGKTEAFF.

The CDR3 sequence is CASSQMVLPTDTQYF. Written as DNA, the CDR3 is TGCGCCAGCAGCCAAATGGTTTTACCGACAGATACGCAGTATTTT. This chain links TRBV4-1 with TRBJ2-3; no clear D gene. The CDR3 consists of 15 residues. V lost 2 bases and J lost 3, with 12 bases in between. Germline-derived CDR1 and CDR2 are MGHRA and YSYEKL.

The rearrangement uses TRBV27 and TRBJ2-3, with D possibly being TRBD1 or TRBD2 (5 bases each). V shed 7 bases and J shed 0 bases, with 17 bases lying between them. Germline V gene sequence: CDR1 MNHEY, CDR2 SMNVEV (reference sequence). The CDR3 is 16 residues long. DNA of the CDR3: TGTGCCAGCAATTATCAGGGCGGGTATAGCACAGATACGCAGTATTTT. Protein sequence: CASNYQGGYSTDTQYF.

This chain links TRBV28 with TRBJ1-1; D gene uncertain. The germline V gene has CDR1 MDHEN and CDR2 SYDVKM. Between the trimmed V and J ends, which lost 6 bases and 0 bases, there was a span of 11 bases. This CDR3 has 14 amino acids. CDR3 in DNA: TGTGCCAGCAGAGTCAGTTTCATGAACACTGAAGCTTTCTTT. Translated: CASRVSFMNTEAFF.

This chain uses TRBV7-9 with TRBJ2-7; D not resolved. Trimming left V 6 bases short and J 0 bases short, with 6 bases between. The length of the CDR3 is 12 residues. CDR1 and CDR2 (germline): SEHNR, FQNEAQ (reference sequence). The DNA for the CDR3 is TGTGCCAGCAGAGGCAACTCCTACGAGCAGTACGTC. Protein product: CASRGNSYEQYV.

The V gene is TRBV10-3, the J gene TRBJ2-7; D not resolved. Germline assignment: CDR1 ENHRY and CDR2 SYGVKD. Trimming took 0 bases from V and 3 from J, leaving 3 bases between them. The CDR3 has 12 residues. CDR3 in amino acids: CAISESIYEQYV. CDR3 nucleotide sequence: TGTGCCATCAGTGAGTCGATCTACGAGCAGTACGTC.

This sequence joins TRBV9 and TRBJ2-1; perhaps TRBD1 as D (7 bases). Germline-derived CDR1 and CDR2 are SGDLS and YYNGEE. The CDR3 extends over 14 amino acids. Trimming pared 0 bases from V and 7 bases from J, leaving 11 bases between. The CDR3 loop reads CASSVGAGGNEQFF. For the CDR3, the DNA is TGTGCCAGCAGCGTAGGGGCAGGGGGGAATGAGCAGTTCTTC.

This clone was picked up one time. The V and J genes are TRBV30 and TRBJ2-3; D is uncertain. V was pared by 1 base and J by 3 bases, with 11 bases between. Germline CDR1 and CDR2: GTSNPN and SVGIG (reference sequence). This CDR3 comprises 14 residues. The CDR3 DNA reads TGTGCCTGGAGTGAAGGGATAGGAACAGATACGCAGTATTTT. This gives the protein CAWSEGIGTDTQYF.

This chain uses TRBV13 with TRBJ1-1; D gene unclear. V was trimmed by 0 bases and J by 0 bases, leaving 5 bases between them. The CDR3 loop spans 14 amino acids. Germline V gene lookup returns CDR1 PRHDT and CDR2 FYEKMQ (reference sequence). The CDR3 nucleotides are TGTGCCAGCAGCTTAGGAGGTATGAACACTGAAGCTTTCTTT. Its protein is CASSLGGMNTEAFF.

The J gene is TRBJ1-1, the V gene TRBV27, with 11 bases aligning to TRBD1. Germline values: CDR1 MNHEY, CDR2 SMNVEV (reference sequence). This CDR3 region has 17 residues. The V gene end was trimmed by 3 bases and the J gene end by 2 bases; junction bases not matched to a gene: 8. The CDR3: CASSLTPGTGGNTEAFF. The CDR3 DNA is TGTGCCAGCAGTTTGACCCCGGGGACAGGGGGAAACACTGAAGCTTTCTTT.

This clone appeared once. The chain recombines TRBV5-5 with TRBJ1-3; 8 positions agree with TRBD1. The ends lost 7 bases at V and 0 bases at J; junction bases unmatched: 3. The CDR3 has 14 residues. Germline lookup yields CDR1 SGHKS and CDR2 YYEKEE (reference sequence). The CDR3 sequence: CASRGQDSGNTIYF. CDR3 bases: TGTGCCAGCCGGGGACAGGACTCTGGAAACACCATATATTTT.

This sequence joins TRBV28 and TRBJ2-3; D is possibly TRBD1 (6 bases). The CDR3 contains 17 residues. Germline CDR1 MDHEN, CDR2 SYDVKM. The germline V and J ends were trimmed by 4 bases and 2 bases, with 19 bases remaining between them. The CDR3 here is CASSYPFGTSITDTQYF. CDR3 DNA sequence: TGTGCCAGCAGTTACCCCTTCGGGACAAGCATCACAGATACGCAGTATTTT.

This chain connects TRBV19 to TRBJ2-1, with D perhaps matching TRBD2 (6 bases). CDR1 and CDR2 (germline): LNHDA, SQIVND (reference sequence). The CDR3 is made up of 15 amino acids. Trimming removed 3 bases from V and 6 bases from J, with 15 bases in between. In DNA form, the CDR3 reads TGTGCCAGTAGTATCCCCGCGCGGGACGCCAATGAGCAGTTCTTC. Protein sequence: CASSIPARDANEQFF.

In this sample, this clone turned up a few times. The genes are TRBV7-8 and TRBJ2-1; 9 bases align to TRBD2. V shed 2 bases and J 8 bases; nucleotides not matched to a gene: 7. Germline V CDR1 and CDR2: SGHVS, FQNEAQ. The CDR3 extends over 15 amino acids. The CDR3 reads CASSLLASGVYEQFF. The CDR3 DNA is TGTGCCAGCAGCTTATTGGCTAGCGGGGTCTATGAGCAGTTCTTC.